What follows are 5 T cell receptor beta chains derived from one specimen sequenced in a study of blood T cell repertoires in COVID-19. The table came from immunoSEQ multiplex PCR; TCRdb's copy has only in-frame clones and leaves some out. The sample carries about 310,000 clones, roughly 87% recorded once. Sequencing used PBMCs or T cells enriched from blood (not recorded which). These receptors were obtained from a woman younger than 30 who had recovered from COVID-19.

J is TRBJ2-7 and V is TRBV28, with a possible D match to TRBD2 (6 bases). V was pared by 5 bases and J by 1 base, with 18 bases between. CDR1 and CDR2 from the germline V gene are MDHEN and SYDVKM. This CDR3 is built from 16 residues. CDR3 sequence reads: CASSMVGGVGSYEQYF. The CDR3 bases are TGTGCCAGCAGTATGGTCGGGGGAGTAGGTTCCTACGAGCAGTACTTC.

This chain uses TRBV30 with TRBJ1-2; 7 bases line up with TRBD1. Germline V gives CDR1 GTSNPN, CDR2 SVGIG (reference sequence). V was clipped by 0 bases and J by 2 bases; unmatched bases: 3. The CDR3 loop spans 14 amino acids. CDR3 protein: CAWSVPGQNYGYTF. The CDR3 DNA is TGTGCCTGGAGTGTACCGGGACAGAACTATGGCTACACCTTC.

CDR3 coding DNA: TGTGCCAGTAGTTCGGGACAGACCCCTTATGGCTACACCTTC. It is translated as CASSSGQTPYGYTF. The chain recombines TRBV19 with TRBJ1-2, with 7 nucleotides matching TRBD1. Germline V gene lookup returns CDR1 LNHDA and CDR2 SQIVND (reference sequence). CDR3 length: 14 amino acids. V trimming: 5 bases; J trimming: 5 bases; junction bases outside the gene matches: 8.

The V call is TRBV5-4, the J call TRBJ2-5, with TRBD1 matching over 11 bases. This CDR3 region has 14 residues. After removal of 5 bases from V and 4 bases from J, the junction contained 4 bases not matched to a gene. The germline V gene encodes CDR1 SGHNT and CDR2 YYREEE (reference sequence). In DNA, the CDR3 is TGTGCCAGCAGGGCAGGACAGGGGGCAGAGACCCAGTACTTC. Its translation: CASRAGQGAETQYF. The entire variable domain, with the rest obtained from reference TRBV5-4 and TRBJ2-5, is as follows: ETGVTQSPTHLIKTRGQQVTLRCSSQSGHNTVSWYQQALGQGPQFIFQYYREEENGRGNFPPRFSGLQFPNYSSELNVNALELDDSALYLCASRAGQGAETQYFGPGTRLLVL.

The chain recombines TRBV24-1 with TRBJ2-5; D is ambiguous. Between the trimmed V and J ends, which lost 3 bases and 0 bases, there was a span of 4 bases. The CDR3 is 13 residues long. The germline V gene has CDR1 KGHDR and CDR2 SFDVKD. The CDR3 DNA reads as TGTGCCACCAGTGATGAGTACCAAGAGACCCAGTACTTC. It specifies CATSDEYQETQYF.